This T cell receptor (beta chain) was sequenced during a study of CD8+ T cells in alopecia areata. The CDR3 loop spans 13 amino acids. Germline values: CDR1 LNHNV, CDR2 YYDKDF (reference sequence). The germline V and J ends were trimmed by 0 bases and 7 bases, with 7 bases remaining between them. Extracted from the samples, RNA was reverse transcribed into cDNA to serve as the sequencing template. Clones were sequenced by immunoSEQ multiplex PCR, and TCRdb holds only the in-frame ones, with some missing. The sample shows 90,000 to 150,000 clones, approximately 59% of them seen only once. Treatment denoted: oral pan-JAK inhibitor, 5-10 mg twice daily.

This receptor was taken from a human donor with alopecia areata. The sample was CD8+ T cells sorted from blood, taken at week 4, from a patient treated with tofacitinib. This rearrangement joins TRBV15 to TRBJ2-1, with D possibly matching TRBD2 (6 bases). CDR3 loop: CATSRDGGNEQFF. DNA of the CDR3: TGTGCCACCAGCAGAGATGGGGGGAATGAGCAGTTCTTC.